One sample yielded the 15 T cell receptor beta chains listed below, sequenced in a study of tissue T cells after allogeneic stem cell transplantation. This table comes from immunoSEQ multiplex PCR, and its TCRdb copy is limited to in-frame clones, with some not included. The sample consists of 7,500 to 10,000 clones, 45% to 50% of them appearing once. Indicated time point: mouse harvest day 7 after allogeneic transplant. Each mouse received 10^7 T-cell-depleted marrow cells plus 10^6 splenic CD5+ T cells by tail vein. The source material was gut tissue. All receptors come from a female BALB/c mouse given C57BL/6 T cells with graft-versus-host disease after an allogeneic hematopoietic cell transplant.

Regarding this clone: Gene names denote mouse genes. The missing CDR3 end, 1 residue past where the read stops, is filled in from the germline J gene. The V and J genes are TRBV1 and TRBJ2-5, with D unclear. Germline V lookup: CDR1 NSQYPW, CDR2 LRSPGD (reference sequence). The CDR3 contains 14 residues. The V gene lost 0 bases and the J gene lost 3 bases, with 7 bases spanning the gap. The CDR3 spells CTCSAEGFQDTQYF. Incomplete CDR3 DNA: TGCACCTGCAGTGCAGAGGGTTTTCAAGACACCCAGTAC.

By share, this clone counts as medium-sized. These gene names are mouse names. The CDR3 bases that were read are TGTGCCAGCAGCCGGGAGGGTGAACAGTAC. It codes for CASSREGEQY. From start to end, the CDR3 is CASSREGEQYF. The J gene is TRBJ2-7, the V gene TRBV26; D uncertain. The CDR3 end falls 1 residue outside the read, so it is completed with the germline J gene. Looked up from germline, CDR1 is KGHPV and CDR2 is FQNQEV (reference sequence). Trimming pared 6 bases from V and 6 bases from J, leaving 9 bases between. The length of the CDR3 is 11 residues.

Remarks on this clone: Gene names are the mouse ones. The CDR3 is cut off 1 residue early in the read; its end comes from the germline J gene. The rearrangement joins TRBV26 to TRBJ2-5; possibly TRBD1 for D (5 bases). Trimming cost V 2 bases and J 2 bases, with 5 bases left between them. The CDR3 has 13 amino acids. CDR1 is KGHPV and CDR2 is FQNQEV in the germline V gene (reference sequence). Here the CDR3 reads CASSLDSQDTQYF. The sequenced part of the CDR3 DNA is TGTGCCAGCAGTCTGGACAGCCAAGACACCCAGTAC.

This clone appeared a single time. Here the gene names and germline are mouse. From the germline J gene comes the end of the CDR3, since the read stops 1 residue before it. This sequence joins TRBV19 and TRBJ2-1; TRBD1 matches at 12 bases. The V gene end was trimmed by 1 base and the J gene end by 8 bases; junction bases not matched to a gene: 1. This CDR3 comprises 14 residues. Germline V CDR1 and CDR2: FNHDT, SITEND (reference sequence). CDR3 bases read: TGTGCCAGCAGTATAAGGGACAGGGGGCCTGAGCAGTTC. Amino acid sequence: CASSIRDRGPEQF. The whole CDR3 reads CASSIRDRGPEQFF.

This clone is judged medium-sized. Mouse gene names apply. CDR3 in amino acids: CASTVNTGQLYF. The CDR3 DNA, read in part, is TGTGCCAGCACCGTAAACACCGGGCAGCTCTAC. V and J are TRBV19 and TRBJ2-2; no clear D gene. The observed sequence ends 1 residue before the CDR3 terminus, with the missing tail filled in from the germline J gene. The germline gives CDR1 FNHDT, CDR2 SITEND (reference sequence). There are 12 residues in the CDR3. V lost 6 bases to trimming and J lost 1 base, with 4 bases between them.

Note on this clone: Gene names are the mouse ones. The CDR3 loop is CASSLEGSSQNTLYF. Partial CDR3 DNA: TGTGCAAGCAGCTTAGAAGGGAGTAGTCAAAACACCTTGTAC. The J gene is TRBJ2-4, the V gene TRBV16; unclear D gene. The DNA ends 1 residue before the CDR3 does, and the rest of the CDR3 is filled in from the germline J gene. Germline V gene data show CDR1 as SGHSA and CDR2 as FRNQAP. V gave up 0 bases and J gave up 0 bases, with 7 bases separating them. The CDR3 consists of 15 residues.

With regard to this clone: Mouse germline and gene names are used. The CDR3: CASSRQGANERLFF. The sequenced CDR3 bases are TGTGCCAGCAGCCGACAGGGGGCCAACGAAAGATTATTT. The V call is TRBV15, the J call TRBJ1-4; 9 bases align to TRBD1. The read halts 1 residue ahead of the CDR3 end, with the missing end drawn from the germline J gene. The CDR3 has 14 residues. The V gene's germline CDR1 is SGHND and CDR2 FRSKSL. V lost 6 bases, J lost 3 bases, and 2 bases stayed unmatched.

As for this clone: All gene names here are mouse names. Read coverage stops 1 residue before the CDR3 terminus; the germline J gene supplies the remainder. The genes are TRBV13-1 and TRBJ2-3; D not certain. This CDR3 comprises 15 residues. In germline, CDR1 is NSHNY, CDR2 SYGAGN. V dropped 1 base and J dropped 0 bases, with 9 bases sitting between them. This CDR3 is CASSDYKTSAETLYF. The sequenced part of the CDR3 DNA is TGTGCCAGCAGTGATTACAAAACTAGTGCAGAAACGCTGTAT.

In the case of this clone: Gene names and germline match the mouse. The read gets to within 1 residue of the CDR3 end, and the germline J gene fills in the rest. V is TRBV23 and J is TRBJ2-1; TRBD2 reflects the table's D call only, with no check against the DNA. The germline V gene has CDR1 KGHTA and CDR2 FQNQQP. This CDR3 contains 15 residues. The DNA read from the CDR3 is TGCTCCAGCAGTCAATGGGCTGGGGTCTATGCTGAGCAGTTC. It codes for CSSSQWAGVYAEQF. The full CDR3 protein reads CSSSQWAGVYAEQFF.

A remark on this clone: Gene labels here are mouse ones. Read sequence stops 1 residue before the CDR3 end, and the germline J gene provides the missing end. The V and J genes are TRBV3 and TRBJ2-3; TRBD2 aligns across 11 bases. There are 16 residues in the CDR3. V shed 4 bases, J shed 1 base, and the junction held 4 bases outside the gene matches. The germline V gene has CDR1 SNHLY and CDR2 FYNGKV (reference sequence). CDR3 DNA (partial): TGTGCCAGCAGCTCCCCGGGACTGGGGGGTGCAGAAACGCTGTAT. Residues: CASSSPGLGGAETLY. The full-length CDR3 reads as CASSSPGLGGAETLYF. Full variable domain (rest looked up from reference TRBV3 and TRBJ2-3): GPKVLQIPSHQIIDMGQMVTLNCDPVSNHLYFYWYKQILGQQMEFLVNFYNGKVMEKSKLFKDQFSVERPDGSYFTLKIQPTALEDSAVYFCASSSPGLGGAETLYFGSGTRLTVL.

A few counts support this clone. Gene names refer to mouse genes. The read falls 1 residue short of the CDR3 end, and the missing part is taken from the germline J gene. V and J are TRBV26 and TRBJ2-2, with 10 nucleotides matching TRBD2. V shed 2 bases and J 4 bases; nucleotides not matched to a gene: 7. This CDR3 has 17 residues. Germline V gene data show CDR1 as KGHPV and CDR2 as FQNQEV (reference sequence). The CDR3 bases that were read are TGTGCCAGCAGTCTGGCTGGGGGGGCGCCGGGCACCGGGCAGCTCTAC. Translation gives CASSLAGGAPGTGQLY. In full, the CDR3 is CASSLAGGAPGTGQLYF.

Concerning this clone itself: Gene names and germline refer to mouse. The CDR3 goes on 1 residue after the read ends, and that part is filled in from the germline J gene. The chain is built from TRBV13-3 and TRBJ1-4; perhaps TRBD1 as D (6 bases). Germline-derived CDR1 and CDR2 are NNHDY and SYVADS. V lost 3 bases to trimming and J lost 5 bases, with 8 bases between them. CDR3 size: 13 residues. This chain's CDR3 is CASSGQVNERLFF. The sequenced CDR3 bases are TGTGCCAGCAGTGGACAGGTTAACGAAAGATTATTT. Full variable domain (missing parts from reference TRBV13-3 and TRBJ1-4): EAAVTQSPRSKVAVTGGKVTLSCHQTNNHDYMYWYRQDTGHGLRLIHYSYVADSTEKGDIPDGYKASRPSQENFSLILELASLSQTAVYFCASSGQVNERLFFGHGTKLSVL.

This clone was seen a few times. Gene names denote mouse genes. The read ends 1 residue early relative to the CDR3; the germline J gene fills the gap. The V gene is TRBV26, the J gene TRBJ2-7; the D gene is possibly TRBD2 (6 bases). Between the trimmed V and J ends, which lost 2 bases and 4 bases, there was a span of 6 bases. Germline V gene data show CDR1 as KGHPV and CDR2 as FQNQEV (reference sequence). The CDR3 extends over 12 amino acids. CDR3 DNA (partial): TGTGCCAGCAGTCTGGGGGGGTATGAACAGTAC. Amino acids: CASSLGGYEQY. In full, the CDR3 reads CASSLGGYEQYF.

Comments on this clone: Gene names are the mouse ones. The CDR3 extends 1 residue past the end of the read, so its final part is completed from the germline J gene. This rearrangement joins TRBV23 to TRBJ2-5. The CDR3 length is 13 residues. Germline lookup yields CDR1 KGHTA and CDR2 FQNQQP. CDR3 bases read: TGCTCCAGCGGTCAATCGAGGGAGGGCACCCAGTAC. It codes for CSSGQSREGTQY. The CDR3 reads in full as CSSGQSREGTQYF.

As for this clone: The genes and germline here are from mouse. The read finishes 1 residue shy of the CDR3 end, and the germline J gene is used to complete it. The chain is built from TRBV12-1 and TRBJ1-4; no reliable D call. The CDR3 is 12 residues long. Trimming took 6 bases from V and 4 from J, leaving 8 bases between them. Germline V gene sequence: CDR1 SGHSN, CDR2 HYEKVE. The CDR3 DNA, read in part, is TGTGCCAGCCAAGACATCAACGAAAGATTATTT. Its protein product is CASQDINERLF. The whole CDR3 is CASQDINERLFF.